A single sample is the source of the 21 T cell receptor beta chains below, sequenced in a study of technical replicates of blood from a handful of donors. Sequenced by immunoSEQ multiplex PCR; TCRdb stores in-frame clones only, minus some. The sample yields fewer than 75,000 clones, 93% seen once. Input material: T cells isolated from PBMCs. The receptors shown here come from a human donor in good health.

V usage is TRBV7-2 and J usage is TRBJ2-3, with unresolved D. The ends were cut back, 6 bases at V and 4 bases at J, with 8 bases in the middle. The CDR3 totals 12 residues. Germline V lookup: CDR1 SGHTA, CDR2 FQGNSA. The CDR3 is CASRTLADTQYF. The CDR3 DNA is TGTGCCAGCAGAACTCTAGCAGATACGCAGTATTTT.

The table lists this clone with a few counts. CDR3 sequence (DNA): TGCAGCGTTGAAGATCCCACTGTCCTTTTTAACTATGGCTACACCTTC. It translates to CSVEDPTVLFNYGYTF. The V and J genes are TRBV29-1 and TRBJ1-2, with unresolved D. The CDR3 loop spans 16 amino acids. CDR1 and CDR2 (germline): SQVTM, ANQGSEA. Trimming removed 0 bases from V and 1 base from J, with 15 bases in between. The full variable domain, completed using reference TRBV29-1 and TRBJ1-2, is SAVISQKPSRDICQRGTSLTIQCQVDSQVTMMFWYRQQPGQSLTLIATANQGSEATYESGFVIDKFPISRPNLTFSTLTVSNMSPEDSSIYLCSVEDPTVLFNYGYTFGSGTRLTVV.

The chain combines TRBV7-8 with TRBJ2-1, with D possibly being TRBD2 (5 bases). V was trimmed by 5 bases and J by 5 bases, leaving 22 bases between them. The germline CDR1 and CDR2 sequences are SGHVS and FQNEAQ. The CDR3 covers 17 residues. The CDR3 sequence is CASSGRLGVNIHNEQFF. DNA for the CDR3: TGTGCCAGCAGCGGACGTCTGGGAGTCAATATACACAATGAGCAGTTCTTC.

The gene calls are TRBV9 and TRBJ2-1; D is possibly TRBD2 (6 bases). Germline CDR1 is SGDLS and CDR2 is YYNGEE. Trimming removed 4 bases from V and 5 bases from J, with 16 bases in between. This CDR3 is 15 amino acids long. This chain's CDR3 is CASSPTTRTNNEQFF. The CDR3 DNA sequence: TGTGCCAGCAGCCCGACGACACGGACTAACAATGAGCAGTTCTTC.

This chain joins TRBV7-9 and TRBJ2-1; 7 bases map to TRBD1. This CDR3 has 16 residues. Germline lookup yields CDR1 SEHNR and CDR2 FQNEAQ (reference sequence). V lost 5 bases and J lost 0; bases outside the gene matches: 7. The CDR3 sequence: CASSLVGDSSYNEQFF. DNA for the CDR3: TGTGCCAGCAGCCTAGTCGGGGACAGCTCCTACAATGAGCAGTTCTTC.

The CDR3 region is CASSEKGAPPNYQPQHF. CDR3 in DNA: TGTGCCAGCAGTGAAAAGGGGGCTCCCCCTAATTATCAGCCCCAGCATTTT. The rearrangement joins TRBV6-1 to TRBJ1-5; 7 bases agree with TRBD1. In germline, CDR1 is MNHNS, CDR2 SASEGT. Germline trimming cut 2 bases from V and 5 bases from J; bases unmatched to any gene: 12. The CDR3 consists of 17 residues.

Only one count was recorded for this clone. The rearrangement joins TRBV29-1 to TRBJ2-1; 7 bases line up with TRBD2. Germline V gene sequence: CDR1 SQVTM, CDR2 ANQGSEA. The V and J ends lost 5 bases and 0 bases, in that order; junction bases with no gene match: 4. This CDR3 spans 14 amino acids. This CDR3 reads CSVLAESSYNEQFF. The CDR3 coding sequence is TGCAGCGTTCTAGCGGAGAGCTCCTACAATGAGCAGTTCTTC.

The genes are TRBV9 and TRBJ1-1; the D is unclear. This CDR3 has 13 amino acids. In germline, CDR1 is SGDLS, CDR2 YYNGEE. V lost 3 bases and J lost 0, with 6 bases in between. This CDR3 reads CASSAGMNTEAFF. CDR3 DNA sequence: TGTGCCAGCAGCGCCGGGATGAACACTGAAGCTTTCTTT.

This sequence joins TRBV10-2 and TRBJ1-3; the D gene is possibly TRBD1 (6 bases). This CDR3 has 14 amino acids. The germline V and J ends were trimmed by 7 bases and 2 bases, with 12 bases remaining between them. Germline V CDR1 and CDR2: WSHSY, SAAADI. The CDR3 nucleotides are TGCGCCAGCACCGGGGCAGGGGCTGGAAACACCATATATTTT. Translating it yields CASTGAGAGNTIYF.

This clone has a single count. The rearrangement joins TRBV11-2 to TRBJ1-5; D uncertain. Germline CDR1 reads SGHAT; CDR2 reads FQNNGV. V shed 5 bases and J shed 4 bases, with 6 bases lying between them. The CDR3 loop spans 12 amino acids. The CDR3 DNA reads as TGTGCCAGCAGCCCTAATAATCAGCCCCAGCATTTT. It codes for CASSPNNQPQHF.

This rearrangement joins TRBV28 to TRBJ1-5; D might be TRBD1 (5 bases). Trimming stripped 7 bases from V and 0 bases from J, with 19 bases between. CDR1 and CDR2 (germline): MDHEN, SYDVKM. The CDR3 spans 17 residues. CDR3 nucleotide sequence: TGTGCCAGCAACAAAGGGACTTCTGATGATAGCAATCAGCCCCAGCATTTT. It is translated as CASNKGTSDDSNQPQHF.

The genes are TRBV7-2 and TRBJ2-7; no reliable D call. This CDR3 comprises 15 residues. CDR1 is SGHTA and CDR2 is FQGNSA in the germline V gene. Trimming cost V 3 bases and J 3 bases, with 15 bases left between them. As DNA, the CDR3 is TGTGCCAGCAGCTTTAGGCTCGAGGCAGACTACGAGCAGTACTTC. It specifies CASSFRLEADYEQYF.

The rearrangement links TRBV2 to TRBJ1-1, with D perhaps TRBD1 (6 bases). The CDR3 extends over 13 amino acids. Germline V gives CDR1 SNHLY, CDR2 FYNNEI. V lost 8 bases and J lost 1, with 11 bases in between. The CDR3 sequence: CASGLRGNTEAFF. CDR3 nucleotides: TGTGCCAGCGGACTCAGGGGGAACACTGAAGCTTTCTTT.

This clone was seen a few times. The chain links TRBV11-2 to TRBJ1-5; weak D call: TRBD1 (6 bases). CDR1 and CDR2 (germline): SGHAT, FQNNGV. With 3 bases removed from V and 1 base from J, the gap between germline ends came to 16 bases. The CDR3 covers 17 residues. The CDR3 nucleotides are TGTGCCAGCAGCTTGGGCAGGGGAAGGTTAAGCAATCAGCCCCAGCATTTT. Translated, it gives CASSLGRGRLSNQPQHF.

This sequence joins TRBV11-2 and TRBJ2-2, with 13 bases fitting TRBD2. This CDR3 spans 16 amino acids. J lost 9 bases, V lost 6 bases, and 10 bases had no gene match. Germline values: CDR1 SGHAT, CDR2 FQNNGV. The CDR3 coding sequence is TGTGCCAGCAGAGCACCGGGACTAGCGGGATCATGGGAGCTGTTTTTT. Amino acid sequence: CASRAPGLAGSWELFF.

This chain uses TRBV5-1 with TRBJ2-2, with 8 bases aligning to TRBD1. The CDR3 totals 15 residues. Looked up from germline, CDR1 is SGHRS and CDR2 is YFSETQ. Trimming removed 2 bases from V and 5 bases from J; junction bases left unmatched: 5. In DNA form, the CDR3 reads TGCGCCAGCAGCTTTGCCCAGGGGGCAACCGGGGAGCTGTTTTTT. Translating gives CASSFAQGATGELFF.

The chain joins TRBV7-7 to TRBJ2-7, with D possibly matching TRBD1 (5 bases). This CDR3 has 14 amino acids. Germline-derived CDR1 and CDR2 are SSHAT and FNYEAQ (reference sequence). Trimming stripped 4 bases from V and 2 bases from J, with 12 bases between. CDR3 sequence reads: CASSSGHGTYEQYF. CDR3 nucleotides: TGTGCCAGCAGCTCTGGACACGGAACCTACGAGCAGTACTTC.

The gene calls are TRBV11-2 and TRBJ1-2; 7 bases fit TRBD1. The CDR3 loop spans 12 amino acids. The V segment lost 6 bases and the J segment 8 bases; nucleotides outside the gene matches: 6. Germline CDR1 reads SGHAT; CDR2 reads FQNNGV. CDR3 in amino acids: CASRPRTGGYTF. DNA for the CDR3: TGTGCCAGCAGACCCCGGACAGGAGGCTACACCTTC.

The rearrangement links TRBV29-1 to TRBJ1-2; D uncertain. V gave up 4 bases and J gave up 6 bases, with 15 bases separating them. The CDR3 is made up of 13 amino acids. Germline CDR1 SQVTM, CDR2 ANQGSEA. The CDR3 sequence: CSVAGLSQDGYTF. The CDR3 DNA reads TGCAGCGTTGCCGGCCTCTCCCAGGATGGCTACACCTTC.

This clone was found a few times. The rearrangement uses TRBV4-1 and TRBJ1-5; 7 positions agree with TRBD1. With 3 bases clipped from V and 14 bases from J, the junction kept 10 bases outside the gene matches. CDR3 size: 13 residues. Germline assignment: CDR1 MGHRA and CDR2 YSYEKL. CDR3 DNA: TGCGCCAGCAGCCATGTTCAGACAGGGCGAAAGCATTTT. It yields the protein CASSHVQTGRKHF.

The chain links TRBV2 to TRBJ1-2, with 7 bases fitting TRBD1. V shed 8 bases and J 1 base; nucleotides not matched to a gene: 7. The CDR3 is 14 amino acids. Germline CDR1 is SNHLY and CDR2 is FYNNEI. The chain's CDR3 is CASVGRGLNYGYTF. CDR3 nucleotides: TGTGCCAGCGTGGGTAGGGGGCTTAACTATGGCTACACCTTC. The complete variable domain, with remaining parts taken from reference TRBV2 and TRBJ1-2, reads EPEVTQTPSHQVTQMGQEVILRCVPISNHLYFYWYRQILGQKVEFLVSFYNNEISEKSEIFDDQFSVERPDGSNFTLKIRSTKLEDSAMYFCASVGRGLNYGYTFGSGTRLTVV.